This TCR beta chain was recorded in a study of patients and donors after allogeneic stem cell transplantation. The CDR3 runs to 15 residues. CDR1 is LNHDA, CDR2 SQIVND, per germline (reference sequence). Trimming removed 4 bases from V and 10 bases from J; junction bases left unmatched: 9. TCRdb reprocessed the RT-PCR reads with MiXCR, giving one entry per CDR3 protein. The table records tens of thousands of distinct CDR3 sequences, more than 25% of them present only once. Sequencing was done on a sample of blood, either unsorted or a sorted T cell fraction (not recorded which). The rearrangement joins TRBV19 to TRBJ1-6; the match to TRBD1 covers 8 bases. This clonotype originated in a human donor who was either an allogeneic HSCT recipient or a stem cell or donor lymphocyte infusion donor (not recorded which). It is not recorded whose cells these are; they may come from a transplant donor. In DNA, the CDR3 is TGTGCCAGTAGTAGCCCGGGACAGGAGAGATCACCCCTCCACTTT. Protein: CASSSPGQERSPLHF. Based on the CDR3 plus reference TRBV19 and TRBJ1-6, the full variable domain is DGGITQSPKYLFRKEGQNVTLSCEQNLNHDAMYWYRQDPGQGLRLIYYSQIVNDFQKGDIAEGYSVSREKKESFPLTVTSAQKNPTAFYLCASSSPGQERSPLHFGNGTRLTVT.